Listed below are T cell receptor beta chains from one sample, sequenced in a study of cytomegalovirus exposure and HLA in healthy donors. Clones were sequenced by immunoSEQ multiplex PCR, and TCRdb holds only the in-frame ones, with some missing. The sample includes about 67,000 clones, 65% to 70% of them seen just once. The sequenced sample consisted of PBMCs. The receptors derive from a woman aged 25 to 39 in good health and CMV-seronegative. Both conserved end residues are part of each CDR3.

TRBJ2-7	TRBV21-1	CASSKKGTSTYEQYF
TRBJ2-6	TRBV5-6	CASSSFQDSGANVLTF
TRBJ2-3	TRBV5-1	CASSLAAPGDTDTQYF
TRBJ1-2	TRBV6-5	CASSEWAGGGYTF
TRBJ1-6	TRBV6-5	CASSYSGSNGSPLHF
TRBJ1-2	TRBV6-5	CASSGQGKSYGYTF
TRBJ1-4	TRBV30	CAWSVRANEKLFF
TRBJ2-7	TRBV10-1	CASSMNRETEQYF
TRBJ2-7	TRBV7-8	CASRSGPAYEQYF
TRBJ2-3	TRBV5-1	CASMAGGGTDTQYF
TRBJ1-5	TRBV4-1	CASSQDVRGGQPQHF
TRBJ2-7	TRBV27	CASNTGKGSLYEQYF
TRBJ2-7	TRBV7-3	CASSFGHSGEQYF
TRBJ2-3	TRBV7-3	CASSFGGPSTDTQYF
TRBJ2-5	TRBV4-1	CASSQGTSGQETQYF
TRBJ2-5	TRBV11-2	CASSSPQGVLQETQYF
TRBJ1-1	TRBV5-1	CASSLNRGNTEAFF
TRBJ1-3	TRBV6-1	CASSSVQGASGTIYF
TRBJ1-1	TRBV6-5	CASSYSGGLSTEAFF
TRBJ1-3	TRBV28	CASSLNGQFSGNTIYF
TRBJ2-3	TRBV6-1	CASSGRGGLKTDTQYF
TRBJ2-1	TRBV5-1	CASSFDLAGGGNEQFF
TRBJ2-3	TRBV19	CASSLNGQGEGDTQYF
TRBJ2-7	TRBV7-2	CASSLDGGPDEQYF
TRBJ2-1	TRBV7-3	CASSQIGLAGYNEQFF
TRBJ1-2	TRBV11-2	CASSLAADWGYTF
TRBJ1-1	TRBV5-1	CASSLVPEGAEAFF
TRBJ2-1	TRBV14	CASSQRRSYNEQFF
TRBJ1-5	TRBV12-5	CASGLSTDQPQHF
TRBJ1-5	TRBV6-1	CASSRQGQGPQHF
TRBJ2-3	TRBV5-4	CASSPRDRPDTQYF
TRBJ2-7	TRBV7-2	CASSFKDRAYEQYF
TRBJ2-7	TRBV9	CASSVSGRTMEQYF
TRBJ2-7	TRBV11-1	CASSSGQGKRYEQYF
TRBJ2-5	TRBV10-3	CAISESGSNAGTQYF
TRBJ1-4	TRBV7-9	CASSLTGEYEKLFF
TRBJ1-4	TRBV9	CASSNGQVLGKLFF
TRBJ1-1	TRBV19	CASSITGGSEAFF
TRBJ2-5	TRBV7-9	CSSSLASETQYF
TRBJ2-5	TRBV7-2	CASQGSKGETQYF
TRBJ2-7	TRBV7-2	CASSPDRGKGRDQYF